Listed below are T cell receptor beta chains from one sample, sequenced in a study of identical twins. TCRdb reprocessed the 5' RACE reads with MiXCR, giving one entry per CDR3 protein. The table has hundreds of thousands of distinct CDR3 sequences, around 21% seen once; the top ten hold 4.3%. These sequences were also reported in another study, on T cells expressing NK-cell markers.

The sample was PBMCs. Receptor source: a woman under 30 in good health. The CDR3 runs from the conserved cysteine through the conserved F or W. The D gene is left open where the match is weak. The listing skips clone size in some rows; elsewhere it reads once, few, many or a size class.

v_gene	abundance	len	d_gene	j_gene	CDR3nt	CDR3aa
TRBV6-2/TRBV6-3	NA	14	TRBD2	TRBJ2-7	TGTGCCAGCAGTTACCGGGGGAGGGCCAGCGAGCAGTACTTC	CASSYRGRASEQYF
TRBV14	few	13	NA	TRBJ2-3	TGTGCCAGCAGCCAAGATCAGGGACTTATGCAGTATTTT	CASSQDQGLMQYF
TRBV20-1	few	13	NA	TRBJ2-2	TGCAGTGCTAGTGGTGTTATCACCGGGGAGCTGTTTTTT	CSASGVITGELFF
TRBV2	NA	14	NA	TRBJ2-2	TGTGCCAGCAAAGAGGACACCCTCACCGGGGAGCTGTTTTTT	CASKEDTLTGELFF
TRBV29-1	few	14	TRBD2	TRBJ2-2	TGCAGCGTGCACAGCGGGAGATACACCGGGGAGCTGTTTTTT	CSVHSGRYTGELFF
TRBV10-3	many	15	NA	TRBJ2-6	TGTGCCATCAGTGGTCAGAGCGGGGGGGCCAACGTCCTGACTTTC	CAISGQSGGANVLTF
TRBV27	NA	15	TRBD2	TRBJ2-3	TGTGCCAGCAGTCGTAGCGGGAGTGGGGCAGATACGCAGTATTTT	CASSRSGSGADTQYF
TRBV7-9	many	14	NA	TRBJ2-3	TGTGCCAGCAGCTTATCGACAGCCACAGATACGCAGTATTTT	CASSLSTATDTQYF
TRBV7-7	NA	18	TRBD2	TRBJ2-2	TGTGCCAGCAGCTTAGAAAGGGGACTAGCGGCCAACACCGGGGAGCTGTTTTTT	CASSLERGLAANTGELFF
TRBV10-3	NA	12	NA	TRBJ2-5	TGTGCCATCAGTGAGTCAGGTGTGACCCAGTACTTC	CAISESGVTQYF
TRBV6-1	few	15	TRBD1	TRBJ2-2	TGTGCCAGCAGTCCCCGGACAGGTCTGACCGGGGAGCTGTTTTTT	CASSPRTGLTGELFF
TRBV12-3/TRBV12-4	NA	12	NA	TRBJ1-5	TGTGCCAGCAGTTTGGCGGGAGGGGCCCAGCATTTT	CASSLAGGAQHF
TRBV7-9	many	10	NA	TRBJ1-1	TGTGCCAGCAGCTTCCCTGAAGCTTTCTTT	CASSFPEAFF
TRBV6-1	many	14	TRBD1	TRBJ2-5	TGTGCCAGCCAAACAGGGGGGTACCAAGAGACCCAGTACTTC	CASQTGGYQETQYF
TRBV29-1	NA	9	NA	TRBJ2-3	TGCAGCGTTGACGGCGTGCAGTATTTT	CSVDGVQYF
TRBV12-3/TRBV12-4	few	12	TRBD1	TRBJ1-1	TGTGCCGCAGGGGGGCGGACGGCTGAAGCTTTCTTT	CAAGGRTAEAFF
TRBV7-8	NA	15	NA	TRBJ2-3	TGTGCCAGCAGCTTGAAGGGTGCAACTACAGATACGCAGTATTTT	CASSLKGATTDTQYF
TRBV20-1	NA	15	TRBD1	TRBJ2-5	TGCAGTGCTACCCTCTCCGGACAGGGCAAGGGGACCCAGTACTTC	CSATLSGQGKGTQYF
TRBV29-1	NA	13	NA	TRBJ2-1	TGCAGCGTTGTATCCAGCCCCTACAATGAGCAGTTCTTC	CSVVSSPYNEQFF
TRBV29-1	NA	13	NA	TRBJ1-1	TGCAGCGTTGAAGAAGTGGGGGCCGGTGAAGCTTTCTTT	CSVEEVGAGEAFF
TRBV29-1	few	13	NA	TRBJ1-1	TGCAGCGTTGACCACCAGTCGAGTTATGAAGCTTTCTTT	CSVDHQSSYEAFF
TRBV5-5	few	15	NA	TRBJ2-3	TGTGCCAGCAGCTTGGGAACTATGATTGCAGATACGCAGTATTTT	CASSLGTMIADTQYF
TRBV5-1	NA	16	NA	TRBJ2-3	TGCGCCAGCAGCTCCGGGACAAGTCTGATCACAGATACGCAGTATTTT	CASSSGTSLITDTQYF
TRBV5-8	few	15	TRBD2	TRBJ2-7	TGTGCCAGCAGCCGACGGGTGGCGGGAGTGCCCGAGCAGTACTTC	CASSRRVAGVPEQYF
TRBV4-3	NA	14	NA	TRBJ2-3	TGCGCCAGCAGCCAAGATCGCGGCCGGCATACGCAGTATTTT	CASSQDRGRHTQYF
TRBV12-3/TRBV12-4	few	16	NA	TRBJ2-7	TGTGCCAGCAGTCGGGGCCTCGGGCGGACTACCTACGAGCAGTACTTC	CASSRGLGRTTYEQYF
TRBV9	NA	14	NA	TRBJ2-3	TGTGCCAGCAGCGTGGAACTATCGGCAGATACGCAGTATTTT	CASSVELSADTQYF
TRBV10-3	few	14	TRBD2	TRBJ2-7	TGTGCCATCAGTGTTTCTAGCGGGGGGCACGAGCAGTACTTC	CAISVSSGGHEQYF
TRBV10-3	few	11	NA	TRBJ2-2	TGTGCCATCAGTGAGGCCGGGGAGCTGTTTTTT	CAISEAGELFF
TRBV20-1	many	13	NA	TRBJ1-2	TGCAGTGCTAGTGGTCTAAGGGTTGGAGGCTACACCTTC	CSASGLRVGGYTF
TRBV5-6	few	15	NA	TRBJ2-7	TGTGCCAGCAGCCCCTACAGGGTCTTCCTCTACGAGCAGTACTTC	CASSPYRVFLYEQYF
TRBV7-2	few	16	NA	TRBJ2-7	TGTGCCAGCAGCTTAGGTGGGGGACTCGCGCGGTACGAGCAGTACTTC	CASSLGGGLARYEQYF
TRBV7-2	many	17	NA	TRBJ2-1	TGTGCCAGCAGCTCCCGAGGGGGACTAAGCTCCTACAATGAGCAGTTCTTC	CASSSRGGLSSYNEQFF
TRBV5-1	NA	15	TRBD1	TRBJ1-1	TGCGCCAGCAGCTTGGCAGGGGGAGGGGACACTGAAGCTTTCTTT	CASSLAGGGDTEAFF
TRBV29-1	many	14	TRBD1	TRBJ1-1	TGCAGCGTTGCTTGGACAGGGGTGGGCACTGAAGCTTTCTTT	CSVAWTGVGTEAFF
TRBV29-1	NA	11	NA	TRBJ1-1	TGCAGCTCCCGGTGGAACACTGAAGCTTTCTTT	CSSRWNTEAFF
TRBV20-1	many	12	NA	TRBJ1-2	TGCAGTGCGGTCACAGGGTCGTATGGCTACACCTTC	CSAVTGSYGYTF
TRBV7-2	NA	14	NA	TRBJ1-2	TGTGCCAGCAGCTACCGACCCATGGCCTATGGCTACACCTTC	CASSYRPMAYGYTF
TRBV5-5	NA	13	NA	TRBJ2-7	TGTGCCAGCAGATCAGGGTATAGATACGAGCAGTACTTC	CASRSGYRYEQYF
TRBV20-1	many	12	NA	TRBJ1-5	TGCAGTGCTGTTGGGGGAGATCAGCCCCAGCATTTT	CSAVGGDQPQHF
TRBV6-5	few	14	NA	TRBJ1-6	TGTGCCAGCAGTTACTCCCAGGGCAGATCACCCCTCCACTTT	CASSYSQGRSPLHF
TRBV27	NA	15	NA	TRBJ1-1	TGTGCCAGCAGTCCACGACAGCGACCGAACACTGAAGCTTTCTTT	CASSPRQRPNTEAFF
TRBV2	NA	14	TRBD1	TRBJ2-1	TGTGCCAGCAGCCTAAAGGTCAGGGGGTATGAGCAGTTCTTC	CASSLKVRGYEQFF